This is a list of T cell receptor beta chains from one sample in a study of beta chain features in type 1 diabetes. Assay used: immunoSEQ multiplex PCR; TCRdb lists only in-frame clones, some missing. This sample has a few hundred thousand clones, with about 14% found just once. Sequencing used naive CD4+ T cells from blood. The receptors shown here come from a woman aged 18-29 years in good health. Both conserved end residues are part of each CDR3. Each record gives: V gene, CDR3 protein.

TRBV2	CASKEGQGPYEQYF
TRBV27	CASTQRTPGQGPYEQYF
TRBV2	CASSDAGTDTQYF
TRBV7-6	CASSSWTAVGYTF
TRBV7-9	CASSLGTGYGYTF
TRBV6-4	CASKPREGQGWDIQYF
TRBV15	CATSRQAHQPQHF
TRBV7-2	CASSPSGGNTEAFF
TRBV28	CASRYRGPYYGYTF
TRBV28	CASSNHQDRGHEQYF
TRBV25-1	CASSGRTVNTEAFF
TRBV27	CASSFRAGVTYEQYF
TRBV18	CASSPDRLLNNEQFF
TRBV5-4	CASSPSLGQGLGDEQFF
TRBV7-2	CASSPTSGRNEQYF
TRBV15	CATSRGQRLNTEAFF
TRBV5-4	CASSLAGLAGEETQYF
TRBV30	CAWSSGLGGYTF
TRBV30	CAWSASDTHYNEQFF
TRBV14	CASSQGRNTEAFF
TRBV5-4	CASSLQSGELFF
TRBV18	CASSPWTGARTDTQYF
TRBV20-1	CSAIIRDTQYF
TRBV5-4	CASSPQGYYGYTF
TRBV5-1	CASSPSRVRGDNEQFF
TRBV6-4	CASSPNTGTNEKLFF
TRBV11-2	CASSRLAGGGTDTQYF